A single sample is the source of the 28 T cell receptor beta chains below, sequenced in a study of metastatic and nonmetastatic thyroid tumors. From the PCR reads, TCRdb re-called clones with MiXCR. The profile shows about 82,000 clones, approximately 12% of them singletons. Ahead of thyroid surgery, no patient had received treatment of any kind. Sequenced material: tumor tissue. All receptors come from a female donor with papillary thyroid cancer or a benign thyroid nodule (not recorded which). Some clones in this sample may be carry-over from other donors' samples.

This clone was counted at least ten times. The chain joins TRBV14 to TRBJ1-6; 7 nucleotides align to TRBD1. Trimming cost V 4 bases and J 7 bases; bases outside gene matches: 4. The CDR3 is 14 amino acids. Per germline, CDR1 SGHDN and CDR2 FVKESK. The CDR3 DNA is TGTGCCAGCAGCCGGGGACAGTTCAATTCACCCCTCCACTTT. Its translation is CASSRGQFNSPLHF.

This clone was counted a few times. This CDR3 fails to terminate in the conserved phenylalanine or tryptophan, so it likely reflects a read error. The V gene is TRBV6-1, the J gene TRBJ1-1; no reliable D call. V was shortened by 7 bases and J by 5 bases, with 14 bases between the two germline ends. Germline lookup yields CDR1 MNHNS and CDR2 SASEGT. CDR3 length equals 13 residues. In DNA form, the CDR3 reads TGTGCCAGCACGTGTAACCACGAGACTGAAGCTTTCTAT. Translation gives CASTCNHETEAFY.

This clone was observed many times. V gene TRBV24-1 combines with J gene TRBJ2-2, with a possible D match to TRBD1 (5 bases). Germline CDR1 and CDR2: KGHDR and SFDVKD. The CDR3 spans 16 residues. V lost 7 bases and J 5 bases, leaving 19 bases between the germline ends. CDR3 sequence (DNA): TGTGCCACCAGCCCAGATCCCCCGACAGTTACCGGGGAGCTGTTTTTT. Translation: CATSPDPPTVTGELFF.

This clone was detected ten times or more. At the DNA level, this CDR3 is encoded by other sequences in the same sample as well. CDR3 in amino acids: CASRATVIRKLFF. Written as DNA, the CDR3 is TGTGCCAGCAGGGCTACGGTGATAAGGAAACTGTTTTTT. The chain uses TRBV12-3 or TRBV12-4 and TRBJ1-4, with D uncertain. The germline V and J ends were trimmed by 6 bases and 11 bases, with 16 bases remaining between them. The CDR3 sequence is 13 residues long.

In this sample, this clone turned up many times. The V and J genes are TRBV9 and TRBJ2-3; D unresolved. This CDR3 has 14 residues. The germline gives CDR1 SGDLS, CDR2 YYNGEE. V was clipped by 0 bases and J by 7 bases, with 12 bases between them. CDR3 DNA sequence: TGTGCCAGCAGCGTAGCGCTAGGTACTCATACGCAGTATTTT. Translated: CASSVALGTHTQYF.

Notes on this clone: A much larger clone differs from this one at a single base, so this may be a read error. CDR3 residues: CASSRGQCANYGYTF. For the CDR3, the DNA is TGTGCCAGCAGCCGCGGACAGTGTGCTAACTATGGCTACACCTTC. This chain links TRBV3-1 with TRBJ1-2, with D tentatively TRBD1 (6 bases). V dropped 4 bases and J dropped 0 bases, with 12 bases sitting between them. In germline, CDR1 is LGHDT, CDR2 YNNKEL (reference sequence). This CDR3 comprises 15 residues.

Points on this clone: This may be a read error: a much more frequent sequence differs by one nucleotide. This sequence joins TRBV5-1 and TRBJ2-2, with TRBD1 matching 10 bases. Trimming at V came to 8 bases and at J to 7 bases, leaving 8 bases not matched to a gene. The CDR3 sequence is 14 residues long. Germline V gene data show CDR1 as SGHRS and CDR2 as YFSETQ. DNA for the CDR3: TGCGCCAGTAAGACAGGGGGCTCCGGCGGGGAGCTGTTTTTT. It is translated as CASKTGGSGGELFF.

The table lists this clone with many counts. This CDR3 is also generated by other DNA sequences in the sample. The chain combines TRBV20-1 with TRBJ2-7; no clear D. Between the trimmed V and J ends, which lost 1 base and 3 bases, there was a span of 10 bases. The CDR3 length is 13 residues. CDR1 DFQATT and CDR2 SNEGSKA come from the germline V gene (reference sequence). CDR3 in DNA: TGCAGTGCTAGAGTTGGCAGAGGCTACGAGCAGTACTTC. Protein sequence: CSARVGRGYEQYF.

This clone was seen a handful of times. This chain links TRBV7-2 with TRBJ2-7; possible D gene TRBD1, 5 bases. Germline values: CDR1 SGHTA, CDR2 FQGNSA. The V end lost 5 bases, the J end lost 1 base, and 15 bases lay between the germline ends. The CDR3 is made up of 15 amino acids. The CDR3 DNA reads TGTGCCAGCAGCATCGTACAGGCCCTATCCTACGAGCAGTACTTC. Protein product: CASSIVQALSYEQYF.

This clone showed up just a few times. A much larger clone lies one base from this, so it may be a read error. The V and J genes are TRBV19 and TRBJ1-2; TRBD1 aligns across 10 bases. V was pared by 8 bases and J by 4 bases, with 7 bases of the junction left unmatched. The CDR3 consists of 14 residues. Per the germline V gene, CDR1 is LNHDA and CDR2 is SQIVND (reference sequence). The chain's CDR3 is CASEKGQGVYGYTF. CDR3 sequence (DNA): TGTGCCAGTGAAAAAGGACAGGGGGTCTATGGCTACACCTTC.

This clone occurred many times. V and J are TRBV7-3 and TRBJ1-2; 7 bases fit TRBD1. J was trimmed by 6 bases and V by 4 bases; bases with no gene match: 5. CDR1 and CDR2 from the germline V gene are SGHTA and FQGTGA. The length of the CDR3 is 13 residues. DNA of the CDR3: TGTGCCAGCAGCTCCTCAGGGGGGGATGGCTACACCTTC. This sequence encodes CASSSSGGDGYTF.

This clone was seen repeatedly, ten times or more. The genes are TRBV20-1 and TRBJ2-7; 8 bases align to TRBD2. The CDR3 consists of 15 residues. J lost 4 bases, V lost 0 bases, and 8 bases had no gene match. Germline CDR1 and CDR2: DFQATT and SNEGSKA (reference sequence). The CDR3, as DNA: TGCAGTGCTAGAGATCGGGAGGGAGTAGATTACGAGCAGTACTTC. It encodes CSARDREGVDYEQYF.

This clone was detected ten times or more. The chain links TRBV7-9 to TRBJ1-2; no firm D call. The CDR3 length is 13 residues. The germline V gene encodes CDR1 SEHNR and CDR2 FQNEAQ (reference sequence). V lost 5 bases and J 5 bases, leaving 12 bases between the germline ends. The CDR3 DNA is TGTGCCAGCAGCCCCCCACTGGGTTATGGCTACACCTTC. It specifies CASSPPLGYGYTF. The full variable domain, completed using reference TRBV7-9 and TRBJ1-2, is DTGVSQNPRHKITKRGQNVTFRCDPISEHNRLYWYRQTLGQGPEFLTYFQNEAQLEKSRLLSDRFSAERPKGSFSTLEIQRTEQGDSAMYLCASSPPLGYGYTFGSGTRLTVV.

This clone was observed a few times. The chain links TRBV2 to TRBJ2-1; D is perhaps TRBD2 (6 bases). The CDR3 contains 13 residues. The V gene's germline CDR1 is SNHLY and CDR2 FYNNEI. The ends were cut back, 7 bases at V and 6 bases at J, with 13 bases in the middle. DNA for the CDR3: TGTGCCAGCATCTCGGGACTGATCAATGAGCAGTTCTTC. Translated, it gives CASISGLINEQFF.

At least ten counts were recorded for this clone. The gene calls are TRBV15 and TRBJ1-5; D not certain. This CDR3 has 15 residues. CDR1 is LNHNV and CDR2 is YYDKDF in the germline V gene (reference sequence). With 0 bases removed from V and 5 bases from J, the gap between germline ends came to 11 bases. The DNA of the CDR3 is TGTGCCACCAGCAGAGATGTACAGAGCTATCAGCCCCAGCATTTT. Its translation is CATSRDVQSYQPQHF.

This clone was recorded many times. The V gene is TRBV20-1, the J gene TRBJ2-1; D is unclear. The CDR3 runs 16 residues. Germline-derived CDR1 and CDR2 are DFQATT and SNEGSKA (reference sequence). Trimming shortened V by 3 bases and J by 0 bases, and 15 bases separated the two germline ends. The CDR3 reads CSASSTTRSSYNEQFF. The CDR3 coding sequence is TGCAGTGCTAGTAGCACAACACGGAGCTCCTACAATGAGCAGTTCTTC.

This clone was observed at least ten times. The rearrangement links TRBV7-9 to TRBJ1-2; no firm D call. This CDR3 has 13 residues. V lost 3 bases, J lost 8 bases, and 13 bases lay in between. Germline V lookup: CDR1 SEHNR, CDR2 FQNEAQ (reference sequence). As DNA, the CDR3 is TGTGCCAGCAGCTTGTCTGGGGTGGGAGGCTACACCTTC. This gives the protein CASSLSGVGGYTF.

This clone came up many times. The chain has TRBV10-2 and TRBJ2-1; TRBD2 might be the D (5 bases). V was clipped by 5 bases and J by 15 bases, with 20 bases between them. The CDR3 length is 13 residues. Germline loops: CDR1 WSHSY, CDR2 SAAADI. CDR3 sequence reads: CASSNNERTVGFF. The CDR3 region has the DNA TGCGCCAGCAGTAACAACGAGCGGACCGTGGGGTTCTTC.

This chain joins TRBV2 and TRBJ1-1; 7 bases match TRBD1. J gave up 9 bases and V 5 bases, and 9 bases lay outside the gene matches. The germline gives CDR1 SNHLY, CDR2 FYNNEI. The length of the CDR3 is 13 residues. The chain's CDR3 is CASSRDSQCQAFF. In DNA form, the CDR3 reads TGTGCCAGCAGTCGGGACAGCCAATGCCAAGCTTTCTTT.

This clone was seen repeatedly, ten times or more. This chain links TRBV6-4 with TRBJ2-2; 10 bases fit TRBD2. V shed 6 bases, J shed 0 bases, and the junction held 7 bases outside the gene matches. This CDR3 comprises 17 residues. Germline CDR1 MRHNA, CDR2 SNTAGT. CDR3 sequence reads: CASSSRTSGANTGELFF. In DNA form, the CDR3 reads TGTGCCAGCAGCTCCCGGACTAGCGGAGCGAACACCGGGGAGCTGTTTTTT.

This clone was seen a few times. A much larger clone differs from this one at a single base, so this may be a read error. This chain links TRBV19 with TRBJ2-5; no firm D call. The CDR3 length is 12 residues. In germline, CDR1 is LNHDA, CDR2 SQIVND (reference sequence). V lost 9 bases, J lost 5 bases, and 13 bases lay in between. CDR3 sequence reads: CASSGFQETQYF. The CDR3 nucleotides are TGTGCCAGCTCGGGCTTCCAGGAGACCCAGTACTTC.

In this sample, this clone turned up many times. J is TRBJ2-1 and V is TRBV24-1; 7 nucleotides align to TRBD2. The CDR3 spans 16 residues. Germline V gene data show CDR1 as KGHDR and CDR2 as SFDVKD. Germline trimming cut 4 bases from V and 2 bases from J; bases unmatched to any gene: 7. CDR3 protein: CATSDTGTNPYNEQFF. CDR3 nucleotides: TGTGCCACCAGTGACACCGGGACTAACCCCTACAATGAGCAGTTCTTC.

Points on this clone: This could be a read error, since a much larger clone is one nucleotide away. CDR3: CASILGRHNEKLFF. CDR3 in DNA: TGTGCCAGCATCTTAGGACGGCATAATGAAAAACTGTTTTTT. The gene calls are TRBV7-2 and TRBJ1-4, with D hard to call. The CDR3 is 14 residues long. CDR1 SGHTA and CDR2 FQGNSA come from the germline V gene.

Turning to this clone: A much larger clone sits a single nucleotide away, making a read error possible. DNA of the CDR3: TGTGCCAGCAGATACAGGGGAGTGACTTTCTTT. Translated: CASRYRGVTFF. V is TRBV28 and J is TRBJ1-1; TRBD1 matches 7 bases. Germline V lookup: CDR1 MDHEN, CDR2 SYDVKM. The junction had 7 bases not matched to a gene; V was cut back by 6 bases and J by 12 bases. The CDR3 length is 11 residues.

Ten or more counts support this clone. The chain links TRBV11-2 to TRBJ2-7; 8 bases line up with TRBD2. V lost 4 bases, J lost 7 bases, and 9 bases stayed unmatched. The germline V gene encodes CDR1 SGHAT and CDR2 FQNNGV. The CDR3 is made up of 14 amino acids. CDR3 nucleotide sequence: TGTGCCAGCAGCTATCCGGGACTAGTTAATGAGCAGTACTTC. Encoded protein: CASSYPGLVNEQYF.

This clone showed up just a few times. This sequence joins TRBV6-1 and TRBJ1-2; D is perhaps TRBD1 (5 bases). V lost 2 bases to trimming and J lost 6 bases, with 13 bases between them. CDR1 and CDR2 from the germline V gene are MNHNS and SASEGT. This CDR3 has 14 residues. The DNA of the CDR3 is TGTGCCAGCAGTGAATTCTCCGGGACTGATGGCTACACCTTC. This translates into CASSEFSGTDGYTF.

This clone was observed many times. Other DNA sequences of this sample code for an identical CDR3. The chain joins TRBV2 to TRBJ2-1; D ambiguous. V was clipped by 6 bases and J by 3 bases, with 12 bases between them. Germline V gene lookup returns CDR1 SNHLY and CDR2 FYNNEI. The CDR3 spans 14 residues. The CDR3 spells CASREPTGYNEQFF. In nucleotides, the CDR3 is TGTGCCAGCAGGGAACCGACTGGCTACAATGAGCAGTTCTTC. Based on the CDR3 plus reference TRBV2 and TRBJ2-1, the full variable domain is EPEVTQTPSHQVTQMGQEVILRCVPISNHLYFYWYRQILGQKVEFLVSFYNNEISEKSEIFDDQFSVERPDGSNFTLKIRSTKLEDSAMYFCASREPTGYNEQFFGPGTRLTVL.

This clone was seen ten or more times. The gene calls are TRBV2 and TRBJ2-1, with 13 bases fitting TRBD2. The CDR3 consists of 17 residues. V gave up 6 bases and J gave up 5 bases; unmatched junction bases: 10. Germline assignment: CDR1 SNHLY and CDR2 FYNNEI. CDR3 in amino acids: CASREETSGRADNEQFF. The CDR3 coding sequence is TGTGCCAGCAGGGAGGAAACTAGCGGGAGGGCCGACAATGAGCAGTTCTTC.